The 20 T cell receptor beta chains listed next were all sequenced from one sample in a study of T-cell memory formation after mild COVID-19. TCRdb used MiXCR to reprocess the 5' RACE reads, holding one entry per CDR3 protein. The sample shows just over 350,000 distinct CDR3 sequences, around 15% of them seen only once. The specimen was PBMCs or a T cell subset sorted from them (not recorded which). The source is a man younger than 30 who had mild COVID-19 (a few samples of this study predate the infection). Cell type and time point are not known.

The CDR3 DNA reads TGCAGTGCTACAGGCTGGGGGAACACTGAAGCTTTCTTT. The encoded protein is CSATGWGNTEAFF. The V call is TRBV20-1, the J call TRBJ1-1, with no clear D. Trimming removed 4 bases at V and 1 base at J, with 10 bases between. The CDR3 spans 13 residues. Germline V CDR1 and CDR2: DFQATT, SNEGSKA (reference sequence).

This sequence joins TRBV20-1 and TRBJ1-2, with D possibly being TRBD1 (5 bases). CDR1 DFQATT and CDR2 SNEGSKA come from the germline V gene (reference sequence). This CDR3 spans 11 amino acids. Trimming took off 4 bases at V and 11 bases at J, with 14 bases between the two ends. CDR3 nucleotide sequence: TGCAGTGCTACATTCCGGGACCTTTACACCTTC. Its translation: CSATFRDLYTF.

This clonotype has more than one count but fewer than ten. The rearrangement links TRBV15 to TRBJ2-5; perhaps D is TRBD1 or TRBD2 (6 bases each). CDR1 is LNHNV and CDR2 is YYDKDF in the germline V gene (reference sequence). Trimming took 3 bases from V and 5 from J, leaving 19 bases between them. The CDR3 extends over 16 amino acids. CDR3 loop: CATSRFASGAGETQYF. The CDR3 region has the DNA TGTGCCACCAGCAGGTTCGCCTCGGGGGCGGGGGAGACCCAGTACTTC. The variable domain in full, with the rest retrieved from reference TRBV15 and TRBJ2-5, is DAMVIQNPRYQVTQFGKPVTLSCSQTLNHNVMYWYQQKSSQAPKLLFHYYDKDFNNEADTPDNFQSRRPNTSFCFLDIRSPGLGDTAMYLCATSRFASGAGETQYFGPGTRLLVL.

The chain carries TRBV6-1 and TRBJ1-6; D gene uncertain. The CDR3 sequence is 11 residues long. The V and J ends lost 2 bases and 14 bases respectively, with 7 bases between them. Germline CDR1 and CDR2: MNHNS and SASEGT. The CDR3 loop reads CASSEPGALHF. CDR3 DNA: TGTGCCAGCAGTGAACCCGGGGCCCTCCACTTT.

The chain is built from TRBV29-1 and TRBJ1-2; no reliable D call. CDR3 length equals 14 residues. V gave up 4 bases and J gave up 5 bases, with 17 bases separating them. CDR1 SQVTM and CDR2 ANQGSEA come from the germline V gene. CDR3 bases: TGCAGCGTTGTTCCTGGCCGGCAGTTGTATGGCTACACCTTC. Protein: CSVVPGRQLYGYTF.

V and J are TRBV7-3 and TRBJ2-7; D uncertain. The germline gives CDR1 SGHTA, CDR2 FQGTGA. There are 13 residues in the CDR3. V was shortened by 5 bases and J by 3 bases, with 11 bases between the two germline ends. CDR3 sequence reads: CASSLYDFYEQYV. The CDR3 nucleotides are TGTGCCAGCAGCCTGTATGATTTCTACGAGCAGTACGTC.

This clonotype occurred a few times. This chain joins TRBV6-5 and TRBJ2-7; no reliable D call. This CDR3 comprises 14 residues. Trimming removed 0 bases at V and 2 bases at J, with 8 bases between. CDR1 MNHEY and CDR2 SVGAGI come from the germline V gene. The CDR3 DNA reads TGTGCCAGCAGTTACTCATCGGGTACCTACGAGCAGTACTTC. Protein product: CASSYSSGTYEQYF.

The gene calls are TRBV4-3 and TRBJ2-5; 7 bases line up with TRBD2. Germline V gene sequence: CDR1 LGHNA, CDR2 YSLEER. CDR3 size: 16 residues. V lost 3 bases to trimming and J lost 1 base; unmatched junction nucleotides: 8. CDR3 coding DNA: TGCGCCAGCAGCCAGCAACTAGCGCGAGCCCAAGAGACCCAGTACTTC. It is translated as CASSQQLARAQETQYF.

This chain connects TRBV6-2 or TRBV6-3 to TRBJ2-5; D is ambiguous. Germline lookup yields CDR1 MNHEY and CDR2 SVGEGT. V lost 6 bases to trimming and J lost 8 bases, with 13 bases between them. The CDR3 sequence is 12 residues long. CDR3 sequence (DNA): TGTGCCAGCAGCTTGGGGTGGATAACCCAGTACTTC. Protein: CASSLGWITQYF.

This clonotype has more than one count but fewer than ten. The CDR3: CASSQTGYTDTQYF. CDR3 nucleotides: TGTGCCAGCAGCCAAACAGGCTACACAGATACGCAGTATTTT. J is TRBJ2-3 and V is TRBV3-1; perhaps TRBD1 as D (5 bases). Trimming removed 2 bases at V and 2 bases at J, with 8 bases between. Germline values: CDR1 LGHDT, CDR2 YNNKEL (reference sequence). The CDR3 runs to 14 residues.

This clonotype was counted between two and nine times. The chain employs TRBV3-1 and TRBJ2-2; 7 bases line up with TRBD1. The CDR3 extends over 16 amino acids. Germline CDR1 reads LGHDT; CDR2 reads YNNKEL (reference sequence). V gave up 1 base and J gave up 6 bases; unmatched junction bases: 8. This CDR3 is CASSQVRQGFAGELFF. For the CDR3, the DNA is TGTGCCAGCAGCCAAGTCAGACAGGGTTTCGCCGGGGAGCTGTTTTTT. Filled out from reference TRBV3-1 and TRBJ2-2, the complete variable domain reads DTAVSQTPKYLVTQMGNDKSIKCEQNLGHDTMYWYKQDSKKFLKIMFSYNNKELIINETVPNRFSPKSPDKAHLNLHINSLELGDSAVYFCASSQVRQGFAGELFFGEGSRLTVL.

This clonotype was seen at least ten times. The chain couples TRBV6-2 or TRBV6-3 to TRBJ2-6, with D tentatively TRBD1 (5 bases). CDR3 size: 14 residues. The germline CDR1 and CDR2 sequences are MNHEY and SVGEGT. Trimming cost V 8 bases and J 0 bases, with 8 bases left between them. The CDR3 nucleotides read TGTGCCAGCTTCCAGGGCTCTGGGGCCAACGTCCTGACTTTC. It specifies CASFQGSGANVLTF.

This clonotype showed up many times. V gene TRBV27 combines with J gene TRBJ1-2; D ambiguous. Germline V gene sequence: CDR1 MNHEY, CDR2 SMNVEV (reference sequence). V lost 0 bases and J lost 4, with 6 bases in between. This CDR3 region has 13 residues. CDR3 loop: CASSLSDGYGYTF. DNA of the CDR3: TGTGCCAGCAGTTTATCTGACGGCTATGGCTACACCTTC.

This sequence joins TRBV11-2 and TRBJ1-2, with no clear D. Germline CDR1 reads SGHAT; CDR2 reads FQNNGV. The CDR3 is 14 amino acids. Trimming removed 1 base at V and 8 bases at J, with 14 bases between. The CDR3 loop reads CASSLGPRPLGYTF. The CDR3 DNA reads as TGTGCCAGCAGCTTAGGGCCCCGGCCCCTCGGCTACACCTTC.

This clonotype was detected only a few times. This chain uses TRBV6-2 or TRBV6-3 with TRBJ2-7, with a weak D call TRBD1 (5 bases). V lost 2 bases to trimming and J lost 6 bases, with 20 bases between them. The germline V gene has CDR1 MNHEY and CDR2 SVGEGT. CDR3 size: 16 residues. The CDR3 DNA sequence: TGTGCCAGCAGTTACGATCAGGGAATTTGGTCCGCCGAGCAGTACGTC. It codes for CASSYDQGIWSAEQYV.

The chain has TRBV4-2 and TRBJ2-3; 13 positions agree with TRBD2. CDR1 is LGHNA and CDR2 is YNFKEQ in the germline V gene. The CDR3 is 17 amino acids. V shed 4 bases, J shed 0 bases, and the junction held 4 bases outside the gene matches. CDR3 DNA sequence: TGTGCCAGCAGCCCCGGGACTAGCGGGGTGAGCACAGATACGCAGTATTTT. Its protein product is CASSPGTSGVSTDTQYF.

This clonotype was seen a few times. V and J are TRBV6-5 and TRBJ2-1, with D maybe TRBD2 (5 bases). Trimming removed 4 bases at V and 10 bases at J, with 14 bases between. This CDR3 is 13 amino acids long. The germline V gene encodes CDR1 MNHEY and CDR2 SVGAGI. CDR3 in DNA: TGTGCCAGCAGTTCGACTACCCCGGGAGAGCAGTTCTTC. Translation gives CASSSTTPGEQFF.

V and J are TRBV10-3 and TRBJ2-7; D is undetermined. The CDR3 spans 13 residues. The germline CDR1 and CDR2 sequences are ENHRY and SYGVKD. Trimming left V 4 bases short and J 3 bases short, with 10 bases between. CDR3 nucleotide sequence: TGTGCCATCAGTGCCAACTACATCTACGAGCAGTACTTC. It translates to CAISANYIYEQYF.

A few counts support this clonotype. The genes are TRBV7-2 and TRBJ1-2; a weak D match, TRBD1 (5 bases). This CDR3 has 13 amino acids. Germline values: CDR1 SGHTA, CDR2 FQGNSA. V lost 5 bases, J lost 7 bases, and 14 bases lay in between. The CDR3 protein is CASSPKTRAGYTF. The CDR3 DNA reads as TGTGCCAGCAGCCCCAAGACCAGGGCTGGCTACACCTTC.

This clonotype came up a few times. The V gene is TRBV27, the J gene TRBJ2-1; D is perhaps TRBD1 (6 bases). V was clipped by 5 bases and J by 5 bases, with 19 bases between them. Germline V gives CDR1 MNHEY, CDR2 SMNVEV (reference sequence). The CDR3 is 16 amino acids. This chain's CDR3 is CASSLPSDRLDNEQFF. CDR3 DNA: TGTGCCAGCAGTCTTCCTTCAGACAGGCTCGACAATGAGCAGTTCTTC.